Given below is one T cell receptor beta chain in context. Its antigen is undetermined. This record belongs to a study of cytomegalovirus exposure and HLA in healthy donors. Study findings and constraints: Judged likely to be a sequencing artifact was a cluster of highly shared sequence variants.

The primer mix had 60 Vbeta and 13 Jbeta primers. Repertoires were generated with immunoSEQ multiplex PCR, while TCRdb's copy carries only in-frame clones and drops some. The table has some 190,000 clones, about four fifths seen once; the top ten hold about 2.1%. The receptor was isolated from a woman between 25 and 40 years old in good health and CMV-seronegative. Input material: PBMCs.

CDR3 region: CASSDGGSTDTQYF. The DNA of the CDR3 is TGTGCCAGCAGTGACGGCGGGTCCACAGATACGCAGTATTTT. This sequence joins TRBV6-4 and TRBJ2-3; perhaps TRBD2 as D (5 bases). Between the trimmed V and J ends, which lost 2 bases and 2 bases, there was a span of 8 bases. Germline V gene sequence: CDR1 MRHNA, CDR2 SNTAGT. The length of the CDR3 is 14 residues.